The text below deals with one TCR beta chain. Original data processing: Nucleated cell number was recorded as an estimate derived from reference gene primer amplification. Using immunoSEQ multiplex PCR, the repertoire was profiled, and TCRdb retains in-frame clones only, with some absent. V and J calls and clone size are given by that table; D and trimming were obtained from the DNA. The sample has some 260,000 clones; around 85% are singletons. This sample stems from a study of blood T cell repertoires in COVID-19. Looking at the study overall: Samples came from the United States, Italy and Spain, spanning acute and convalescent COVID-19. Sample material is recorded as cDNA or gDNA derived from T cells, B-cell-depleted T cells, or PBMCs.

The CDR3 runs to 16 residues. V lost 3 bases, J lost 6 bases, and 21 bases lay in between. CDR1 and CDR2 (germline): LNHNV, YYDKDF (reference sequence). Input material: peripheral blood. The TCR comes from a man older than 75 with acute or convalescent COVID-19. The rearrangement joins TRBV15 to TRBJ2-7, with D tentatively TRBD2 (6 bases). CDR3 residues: CATSSQWGGDRGEQYF. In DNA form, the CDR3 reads TGTGCCACCAGCAGTCAGTGGGGCGGGGATCGGGGCGAGCAGTACTTC. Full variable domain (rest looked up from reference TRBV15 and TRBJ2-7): DAMVIQNPRYQVTQFGKPVTLSCSQTLNHNVMYWYQQKSSQAPKLLFHYYDKDFNNEADTPDNFQSRRPNTSFCFLDIRSPGLGDTAMYLCATSSQWGGDRGEQYFGPGTRLTVT.